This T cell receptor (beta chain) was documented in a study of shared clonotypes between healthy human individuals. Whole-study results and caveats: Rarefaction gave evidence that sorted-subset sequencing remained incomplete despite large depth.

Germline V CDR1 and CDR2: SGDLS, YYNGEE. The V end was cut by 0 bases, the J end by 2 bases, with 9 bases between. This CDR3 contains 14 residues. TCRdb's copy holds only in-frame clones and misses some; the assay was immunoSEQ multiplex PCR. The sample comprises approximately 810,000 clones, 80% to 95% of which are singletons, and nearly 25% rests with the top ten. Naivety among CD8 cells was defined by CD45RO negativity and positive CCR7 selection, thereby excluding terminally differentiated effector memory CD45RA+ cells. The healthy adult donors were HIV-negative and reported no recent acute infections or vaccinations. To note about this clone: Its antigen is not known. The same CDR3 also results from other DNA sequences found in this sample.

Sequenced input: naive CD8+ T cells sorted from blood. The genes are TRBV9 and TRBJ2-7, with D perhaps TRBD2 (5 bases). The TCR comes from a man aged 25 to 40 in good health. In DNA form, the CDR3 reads TGTGCCAGCAGCGTAGGAGGGAGTCCCTACGAGCAGTACTTC. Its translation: CASSVGGSPYEQYF.